The 21 T cell receptor beta chains below were found in one sample sequenced in a study of cytomegalovirus exposure and HLA in healthy donors. PCR involved 60 Vbeta and 13 Jbeta primers. The method was immunoSEQ multiplex PCR; TCRdb's version includes in-frame clones alone and lacks a portion of them. The table records some 83,000 clones, over 60% of them present only once. Input material: PBMCs. The receptors originated from a man between 60 and 75 years old in good health and CMV-seronegative.

J is TRBJ1-4 and V is TRBV7-8; D possibly corresponds to TRBD1 (5 bases). The V and J ends lost 4 bases and 5 bases respectively, with 14 bases between them. Germline loops: CDR1 SGHVS, CDR2 FQNEAQ. There are 15 residues in the CDR3. The CDR3 region has the DNA TGTGCCAGCAGCTCGAGGGGACTCTCCAATGAAAAACTGTTTTTT. The encoded protein is CASSSRGLSNEKLFF.

The V and J genes are TRBV27 and TRBJ2-5, with D possibly matching TRBD2 (6 bases). The CDR3 is 14 residues long. Trimming removed 4 bases at V and 0 bases at J, with 9 bases between. Germline CDR1 reads MNHEY; CDR2 reads SMNVEV (reference sequence). The DNA of the CDR3 is TGTGCCAGCAGTTATGGGGGGTACCAAGAGACCCAGTACTTC. Translated, it gives CASSYGGYQETQYF.

The count of this clone is one. The rearrangement joins TRBV5-1 to TRBJ2-7, with D uncertain. CDR3 length equals 12 residues. V lost 0 bases and J 6 bases, leaving 7 bases between the germline ends. Looked up from germline, CDR1 is SGHRS and CDR2 is YFSETQ. This CDR3 is CASSLGEFEQYF. CDR3 DNA: TGCGCCAGCAGCTTGGGAGAATTCGAGCAGTACTTC.

This sequence joins TRBV29-1 and TRBJ2-3; 8 bases agree with TRBD2. V gave up 7 bases and J gave up 6 bases; unmatched junction bases: 9. The germline V gene has CDR1 SQVTM and CDR2 ANQGSEA. The CDR3 totals 13 residues. The CDR3 DNA sequence: TGCAGCGGAACCCGGGGGGGGTCTGATACGCAGTATTTT. Translated, it gives CSGTRGGSDTQYF.

This clone occurred a few times. The chain links TRBV19 to TRBJ1-1; D possibly corresponds to TRBD1 (6 bases). CDR1 is LNHDA and CDR2 is SQIVND in the germline V gene (reference sequence). V was clipped by 7 bases and J by 0 bases, with 24 bases between them. The CDR3 totals 18 residues. The CDR3 sequence: CASTPMGADKFMNTEAFF. For the CDR3, the DNA is TGTGCCAGTACCCCGATGGGGGCAGACAAGTTCATGAACACTGAAGCTTTCTTT.

The chain combines TRBV7-9 with TRBJ1-4; D unclear. V shed 5 bases and J shed 8 bases, with 12 bases lying between them. This CDR3 has 13 residues. Germline V gene lookup returns CDR1 SEHNR and CDR2 FQNEAQ (reference sequence). CDR3 sequence: CASSALAGEKLFF. CDR3 coding DNA: TGTGCCAGCAGCGCATTGGCCGGGGAAAAACTGTTTTTT.

This clone turned up a few times. The rearrangement links TRBV5-6 to TRBJ1-2, with D maybe TRBD1 (5 bases). Germline V CDR1 and CDR2: SGHDT, YYEEEE. The V end lost 0 bases, the J end lost 1 base, and 7 bases lay between the germline ends. This CDR3 has 14 residues. As DNA, the CDR3 is TGTGCCAGCAGCTTGGCAGGGATTAACTATGGCTACACCTTC. Translated: CASSLAGINYGYTF. Filled out from reference TRBV5-6 and TRBJ1-2, the complete variable domain reads DAGVTQSPTHLIKTRGQQVTLRCSPKSGHDTVSWYQQALGQGPQFIFQYYEEEERQRGNFPDRFSGHQFPNYSSELNVNALLLGDSALYLCASSLAGINYGYTFGSGTRLTVV.

The chain joins TRBV19 to TRBJ1-2; TRBD1 matches at 8 bases. Germline V gives CDR1 LNHDA, CDR2 SQIVND (reference sequence). The CDR3 contains 15 residues. The V gene end was trimmed by 7 bases and the J gene end by 1 base; junction bases not matched to a gene: 8. The CDR3 reads CASIAGTGLNYGYTF. CDR3 nucleotide sequence: TGTGCCAGTATCGCTGGGACAGGCCTTAACTATGGCTACACCTTC.

CDR3: CASGGTVNTEAFF. DNA for the CDR3: TGTGCTAGTGGCGGGACAGTGAACACTGAAGCTTTCTTT. This sequence joins TRBV12-5 and TRBJ1-1; TRBD1 aligns across 7 bases. From germline, CDR1 is LGHNT and CDR2 FRNRAP. The J segment lost 0 bases and the V segment lost 6 bases, leaving 1 base of the junction unmatched. This CDR3 contains 13 residues. Using reference TRBV12-5 and TRBJ1-1 for the parts outside the CDR3, the full variable domain is DARVTQTPRHKVTEMGQEVTMRCQPILGHNTVFWYRQTMMQGLELLAYFRNRAPLDDSGMPKDRFSAEMPDATLATLKIQPSEPRDSAVYFCASGGTVNTEAFFGQGTRLTVV.

The rearrangement joins TRBV6-1 to TRBJ2-7, with 7 bases lining up with TRBD1. The CDR3 totals 13 residues. The germline V gene encodes CDR1 MNHNS and CDR2 SASEGT. The DNA for the CDR3 is TGTGCCAGCAGTGGTCGGAGTGGGACAGCCTCTAAGGTC. Its protein product is CASSGRSGTASKV.

The CDR3 sequence: CASSFGAGANVLTF. In DNA form, the CDR3 reads TGTGCCAGCAGTTTCGGGGCTGGGGCCAACGTCCTGACTTTC. V and J are TRBV27 and TRBJ2-6, with D maybe TRBD2 (5 bases). CDR1 is MNHEY, CDR2 SMNVEV, per germline (reference sequence). V was trimmed by 3 bases and J by 2 bases, leaving 5 bases between them. This CDR3 is 14 amino acids long.

The chain joins TRBV25-1 to TRBJ2-7; TRBD2 aligns across 8 bases. Germline loops: CDR1 MGHDK, CDR2 SYGVNS. The CDR3 totals 15 residues. V gave up 5 bases and J gave up 2 bases; unmatched junction bases: 8. The CDR3 DNA reads TGTGCCAGCAGTCCAAGCGGGGGTGCAACCTACGAGCAGTACTTC. Protein product: CASSPSGGATYEQYF.

The rearrangement links TRBV7-3 to TRBJ2-3, with 10 nucleotides matching TRBD2. Unmatched junction bases numbered 9, after V lost 5 bases and J lost 7 bases. Per the germline V gene, CDR1 is SGHTA and CDR2 is FQGTGA. The CDR3 length is 15 residues. DNA of the CDR3: TGTGCCAGCAGCGACAGCGGGGGGGCCCCCCATACGCAGTATTTT. Encoded protein: CASSDSGGAPHTQYF.

The chain is built from TRBV7-2 and TRBJ2-7, with 10 bases lining up with TRBD2. V lost 1 base, J lost 7 bases, and 4 bases stayed unmatched. Germline CDR1 SGHTA, CDR2 FQGNSA. The CDR3 runs 14 residues. CDR3 sequence (DNA): TGTGCCAGCAGCTTAGTGGGACTAGCGTCAGAGCAGTACTTC. Amino acids: CASSLVGLASEQYF.

The V and J genes are TRBV27 and TRBJ1-1; D is perhaps TRBD1 (5 bases). Trimming took 4 bases from V and 0 from J, leaving 6 bases between them. This CDR3 is built from 13 residues. Germline V gene data show CDR1 as MNHEY and CDR2 as SMNVEV (reference sequence). The CDR3 here is CASSSGVNTEAFF. The CDR3 nucleotides are TGTGCCAGCAGTTCGGGGGTGAACACTGAAGCTTTCTTT.

V is TRBV5-1 and J is TRBJ1-1; D might be TRBD1 (5 bases). Germline lookup yields CDR1 SGHRS and CDR2 YFSETQ. The V end lost 2 bases, the J end lost 1 base, and 9 bases lay between the germline ends. This CDR3 has 14 amino acids. The CDR3 spells CASSFGRENTEAFF. DNA for the CDR3: TGCGCCAGCAGCTTCGGCAGGGAGAACACTGAAGCTTTCTTT.

The V gene is TRBV7-8, the J gene TRBJ2-7; 7 bases fit TRBD1. CDR3 length: 16 amino acids. V shed 2 bases, J shed 2 bases, and the junction held 9 bases outside the gene matches. In germline, CDR1 is SGHVS, CDR2 FQNEAQ. CDR3 protein: CASSLFRDSNTYEQYF. For the CDR3, the DNA is TGTGCCAGCAGCTTATTCCGGGACAGTAACACCTACGAGCAGTACTTC.

This rearrangement joins TRBV9 to TRBJ2-3, with a tentative D call TRBD1 (5 bases). Germline CDR1 SGDLS, CDR2 YYNGEE. The CDR3 covers 14 residues. Trimming left V 2 bases short and J 4 bases short, with 11 bases between. The CDR3 spells CASSVRQLADTQYF. CDR3 nucleotide sequence: TGTGCCAGCAGCGTGAGACAGCTTGCAGATACGCAGTATTTT.

V usage is TRBV4-1 and J usage is TRBJ2-1; 8 bases match TRBD1. Unmatched junction bases numbered 14, after V lost 7 bases and J lost 0 bases. The CDR3 totals 18 residues. Per germline, CDR1 MGHRA and CDR2 YSYEKL. CDR3 amino acids: CASTGIGQGRSSYNEQFF. The DNA for the CDR3 is TGCGCCAGCACAGGGATAGGACAGGGAAGAAGCTCCTACAATGAGCAGTTCTTC.

The CDR3 loop reads CASSPWSLAGGRDTQYF. The CDR3 DNA reads TGCGCCAGCAGCCCCTGGAGTTTGGCGGGGGGGCGAGATACGCAGTATTTT. The chain recombines TRBV4-1 with TRBJ2-3, with TRBD2 matching 9 bases. The V and J ends lost 4 bases and 5 bases, in that order; junction bases with no gene match: 13. CDR1 is MGHRA, CDR2 YSYEKL, per germline. The CDR3 totals 17 residues.

The chain has TRBV5-1 and TRBJ1-2; TRBD1 agrees at 7 bases. CDR1 and CDR2 from the germline V gene are SGHRS and YFSETQ. There are 14 residues in the CDR3. The ends lost 0 bases at V and 5 bases at J; junction bases unmatched: 4. CDR3 region: CASSLAGGTYGYTF. The CDR3 coding sequence is TGCGCCAGCAGCTTGGCAGGGGGGACTTATGGCTACACCTTC.